The rows below give T cell receptor beta chains drawn from one sample of a study of shared clonotypes between healthy human individuals. Libraries were prepared by immunoSEQ multiplex PCR; TCRdb keeps only in-frame clonotypes and omits some of them. The sample lists 2 million to 3 million clones, 80% to 95% seen once, with roughly 0.39% in the top ten. Specimen: naive CD4+ T cells from PBMCs. These receptors were obtained from a man in his late teens or twenties in good health. Some clones in this sample may be carry-over from other donors' samples. Both conserved end residues are part of each CDR3. The order of the fields is J gene, V gene, CDR3 protein.

J gene: TRBJ2-5; V gene: TRBV7-2; CDR3 protein: CASSLSSGGGGETQYF
J gene: TRBJ2-7; V gene: TRBV27; CDR3 protein: CASSSRGLYEQYF
J gene: TRBJ2-1; V gene: TRBV11-2; CDR3 protein: CASSLFLTSGINNEQFF
J gene: TRBJ2-1; V gene: TRBV5-6; CDR3 protein: CASSRLAGGFYEQFF
J gene: TRBJ2-3; V gene: TRBV5-1; CDR3 protein: CASSLLAGGTDTQYF
J gene: TRBJ2-3; V gene: TRBV2; CDR3 protein: CASSEIGSSDTQYF
J gene: TRBJ2-5; V gene: TRBV6-1; CDR3 protein: CASSEATKETQYF
J gene: TRBJ1-1; V gene: TRBV5-5; CDR3 protein: CASSLRLEAFF
J gene: TRBJ2-2; V gene: TRBV27; CDR3 protein: CASSAFGNTGELFF
J gene: TRBJ2-7; V gene: TRBV6-6; CDR3 protein: CASSYAGQGAYEQYF
J gene: TRBJ2-7; V gene: TRBV5-4; CDR3 protein: CASSLGGIGGEQYF
J gene: TRBJ2-1; V gene: TRBV7-9; CDR3 protein: CASSLLAGVYNEQFF
J gene: TRBJ2-1; V gene: TRBV5-1; CDR3 protein: CASSGLLATGGNEQFF
J gene: TRBJ1-5; V gene: TRBV4-1; CDR3 protein: CASSQDPRMGNQPQHF
J gene: TRBJ2-1; V gene: TRBV11-2; CDR3 protein: CASSLRTSGRVQGNEQFF
J gene: TRBJ2-1; V gene: TRBV4-2; CDR3 protein: CASSQGSTSYNEQFF
J gene: TRBJ2-5; V gene: TRBV14; CDR3 protein: CASSHRAGGLFQETQYF
J gene: TRBJ2-2; V gene: TRBV29-1; CDR3 protein: CSVDLAANTGELFF
J gene: TRBJ2-2; V gene: TRBV5-1; CDR3 protein: CASKRNGGDGGELFF
J gene: TRBJ2-5; V gene: TRBV30; CDR3 protein: CAWSGVSQETQYF
J gene: TRBJ1-3; V gene: TRBV4-3; CDR3 protein: CASSRGSGNTIYF
J gene: TRBJ2-3; V gene: TRBV5-1; CDR3 protein: CASSLVSGSPDTQYF
J gene: TRBJ2-3; V gene: TRBV5-4; CDR3 protein: CASSLKPDTQYF
J gene: TRBJ2-5; V gene: TRBV7-2; CDR3 protein: CASSLVGETQYF
J gene: TRBJ2-1; V gene: TRBV7-9; CDR3 protein: CASSLLAEQFF
J gene: TRBJ1-2; V gene: TRBV9; CDR3 protein: CASSVAPIVSPYGYTF
J gene: TRBJ1-2; V gene: TRBV7-9; CDR3 protein: CASSLQGARGYTF
J gene: TRBJ1-1; V gene: TRBV5-6; CDR3 protein: CASSLGRRNTEAFF
J gene: TRBJ2-7; V gene: TRBV5-1; CDR3 protein: CASSAPNPEQYF
J gene: TRBJ2-7; V gene: TRBV7-2; CDR3 protein: CASSLILQGSYEQYF
J gene: TRBJ2-7; V gene: TRBV5-1; CDR3 protein: CASSREGQGVSLEQYF
J gene: TRBJ1-1; V gene: TRBV29-1; CDR3 protein: CSVREPGSEAFF
J gene: TRBJ1-2; V gene: TRBV7-9; CDR3 protein: CASSFTGAPYGYTF
J gene: TRBJ1-1; V gene: TRBV7-3; CDR3 protein: CASSSVRLLTGLGTEAFF
J gene: TRBJ1-2; V gene: TRBV19; CDR3 protein: CASSRELSAYGYTF
J gene: TRBJ1-5; V gene: TRBV7-2; CDR3 protein: CASSLKGTAYNQPQHF
J gene: TRBJ2-7; V gene: TRBV19; CDR3 protein: CASSTGGREQYF
J gene: TRBJ2-1; V gene: TRBV6-1; CDR3 protein: CASSGSTYNEQFF
J gene: TRBJ1-3; V gene: TRBV18; CDR3 protein: CASSPTGRSGNTIYF
J gene: TRBJ2-5; V gene: TRBV9; CDR3 protein: CASSASISETQYF
J gene: TRBJ2-3; V gene: TRBV15; CDR3 protein: CATSRVREFADTQYF
J gene: TRBJ2-7; V gene: TRBV2; CDR3 protein: CASSEAVGRGSYEQYF
J gene: TRBJ1-5; V gene: TRBV28; CDR3 protein: CASSLWGRGPPSNQPQHF
J gene: TRBJ2-1; V gene: TRBV10-3; CDR3 protein: CAVWEGPFNEQFF
J gene: TRBJ2-1; V gene: TRBV5-1; CDR3 protein: CASSSTSGGYNEQFF
J gene: TRBJ2-3; V gene: TRBV19; CDR3 protein: CASTSLHRVDTQYF
J gene: TRBJ2-2; V gene: TRBV7-2; CDR3 protein: CASSLGASTGELFF
J gene: TRBJ2-7; V gene: TRBV28; CDR3 protein: CASGAYEQYF
J gene: TRBJ2-1; V gene: TRBV7-3; CDR3 protein: CASSRGLAPYNEQFF
J gene: TRBJ2-2; V gene: TRBV7-2; CDR3 protein: CASSLAHLAGGNTGELFF
J gene: TRBJ2-7; V gene: TRBV10-3; CDR3 protein: CAISGSYEQYF
J gene: TRBJ2-7; V gene: TRBV7-9; CDR3 protein: CASSWPGGQGYTYEQYF